This T cell receptor beta chain derives from a study of T cells in women clearing cervical HPV infection. To note about this clone: The read halts 3 residues ahead of the CDR3 end, with the missing end drawn from the germline J gene.

Here immunoSEQ multiplex PCR was the method, and the copy in TCRdb shows in-frame clones only, minus some. The table for this sample gives around 19,000 clones. V lost 2 bases, J lost 3 bases, and 10 bases lay in between. Looked up from germline, CDR1 is SGHAT and CDR2 is FQNNGV. This CDR3 has 14 residues. The clonotype was recovered from a woman aged 18 to 75 with a cervical HPV16 infection that either progressed to CIN3+ or cleared (not recorded which). The sample taken for sequencing was blood buffy coat. This chain joins TRBV11-2 and TRBJ1-1; tentative D call: TRBD1 (5 bases). CDR3 amino acids: CASSLYRSDTEAFF. The sequenced part of the CDR3 DNA is TGTGCCAGCAGCTTATACAGGTCCGACACTGAA.